These 17 T cell receptor beta chains came from one sample sequenced in a study of cytomegalovirus exposure and HLA in healthy donors (dated by TCRdb to the late 2010s). Libraries were made using the immunoSEQ multiplex PCR assay. The multiplex PCR relied on a mix of 60 forward primers for TCR Vbeta segments and 13 reverse primers for TCR Jbeta segments. Here the immuneACCESS table is served through TCRdb, limited to in-frame sequences with V and J called. Missing clones are a known gap in these copies; in checked studies unresolved V genes cover under half, and the rest lacks a known reason. The sample includes 200,000 to 250,000 clones, with around 73% observed a single time. The ten largest account for around 4% of the sample. Sequences were obtained from PBMCs. Receptors were obtained from a male donor in good health and CMV-seronegative.

V is TRBV6-1 and J is TRBJ2-1, with 10 nucleotides matching TRBD2. This CDR3 contains 19 residues. The germline CDR1 and CDR2 sequences are MNHNS and SASEGT. The junction had 10 bases not matched to a gene; V was cut back by 2 bases and J by 0 bases. The CDR3 loop reads CASSELAGGSPSSYNEQFF. The CDR3 nucleotides read TGTGCCAGCAGTGAATTAGCGGGAGGCTCCCCGAGCTCCTACAATGAGCAGTTCTTC.

This chain's CDR3 is CASSVTSGYEQYF. Here the CDR3 DNA reads TGCGCCAGCAGCGTGACTAGCGGCTACGAGCAGTACTTC. The chain is built from TRBV5-1 and TRBJ2-7, with 9 bases fitting TRBD2. V was clipped by 4 bases and J by 3 bases; unmatched bases: 2. The CDR3 has 13 residues. Per germline, CDR1 SGHRS and CDR2 YFSETQ.

CDR3 nucleotides: TGTGCCAGCAGCGGCCCAGGGTGGAATCGTGAGCAGTACTTC. Encoded protein: CASSGPGWNREQYF. The chain employs TRBV9 and TRBJ2-7; TRBD1 is a possible D gene (5 bases). The germline gives CDR1 SGDLS, CDR2 YYNGEE. The CDR3 is made up of 14 amino acids. Trimming took 3 bases from V and 7 from J, leaving 17 bases between them.

This chain uses TRBV30 with TRBJ1-6, with a tentative D call TRBD1 (6 bases). The CDR3 has 16 amino acids. V was shortened by 4 bases and J by 6 bases, with 19 bases between the two germline ends. Per the germline V gene, CDR1 is GTSNPN and CDR2 is SVGIG (reference sequence). The CDR3 DNA follows: TGTGCCTGGAACCCCCCGGGGGGCTCGGGTAATTCACCCCTCCACTTT. The encoded protein is CAWNPPGGSGNSPLHF.

CDR3 loop: CASSKVEQYF. CDR3 coding DNA: TGTGCCAGCAGCAAGGTCGAGCAGTACTTC. The chain uses TRBV21-1 and TRBJ2-5; the table names TRBD2, a call not compared with the DNA. The J call may not be correct, given that the DNA end is closer to TRBJ2-7. TRBV21-1 is listed as a pseudogene. This CDR3 region has 10 residues.

The chain is built from TRBV5-1 and TRBJ1-2; TRBD1 matches at 7 bases. Losses at the gene ends were 2 bases for V and 4 bases for J; bases not matched to a gene: 8. The CDR3 runs to 15 residues. Germline CDR1 reads SGHRS; CDR2 reads YFSETQ. The CDR3 here is CASSLTGVGVYGYTF. The CDR3, as DNA: TGCGCCAGCAGCTTAACAGGGGTTGGGGTCTATGGCTACACCTTC.

The chain links TRBV30 to TRBJ1-5; tentatively, D is TRBD1 (6 bases). The V gene's germline CDR1 is GTSNPN and CDR2 SVGIG (reference sequence). The CDR3 consists of 13 residues. Trimming pared 0 bases from V and 6 bases from J, leaving 9 bases between. This chain's CDR3 is CAWSVQGGQPQHF. CDR3 coding DNA: TGTGCCTGGAGTGTACAGGGCGGTCAGCCCCAGCATTTT. Variable domain in full (rest from reference TRBV30 and TRBJ1-5): SQTIHQWPATLVQPVGSPLSLECTVEGTSNPNLYWYRQAAGRGLQLLFYSVGIGQISSEVPQNLSASRPQDRQFILSSKKLLLSDSGFYLCAWSVQGGQPQHFGDGTRLSIL.

This chain connects TRBV9 to TRBJ1-4, with TRBD1 identical over 7 bases. V lost 3 bases to trimming and J lost 6 bases; unmatched junction nucleotides: 5. The germline gives CDR1 SGDLS, CDR2 YYNGEE. The CDR3 runs 14 residues. This CDR3 reads CASSALDRDEKLFF. DNA for the CDR3: TGTGCCAGCAGCGCGCTAGACAGGGATGAAAAACTGTTTTTT.

The chain combines TRBV11-2 with TRBJ2-7; 9 bases fit TRBD2. V trimming: 5 bases; J trimming: 6 bases; junction bases outside the gene matches: 11. The CDR3 extends over 15 amino acids. Germline CDR1 is SGHAT and CDR2 is FQNNGV. In nucleotides, the CDR3 is TGTGCCAGCAGCCGTTTGGGCGGGAGGGCAGCCGAGCAGTACTTC. Translation: CASSRLGGRAAEQYF.

The J gene is TRBJ1-1, the V gene TRBV5-1; no definite D call. This CDR3 has 16 residues. Germline V CDR1 and CDR2: SGHRS, YFSETQ. V was clipped by 0 bases and J by 3 bases, with 15 bases between them. CDR3 protein: CASSLGLGRRDTEAFF. CDR3 bases: TGCGCCAGCAGCTTGGGGTTGGGCAGGAGGGACACTGAAGCTTTCTTT.

The gene calls are TRBV5-1 and TRBJ2-4; 7 bases map to TRBD1. V gave up 4 bases and J gave up 0 bases; unmatched junction bases: 16. In germline, CDR1 is SGHRS, CDR2 YFSETQ. The CDR3 consists of 19 residues. As DNA, the CDR3 is TGCGCCAGCAGCCCAACCGGGACAGTATCGCCGGGAGCCAAAAACATTCAGTACTTC. It yields the protein CASSPTGTVSPGAKNIQYF.

J is TRBJ2-1 and V is TRBV19; TRBD1 matches 11 bases. Germline CDR1 reads LNHDA; CDR2 reads SQIVND (reference sequence). The CDR3 has 14 residues. V dropped 4 bases and J dropped 10; count of bases not matched to a gene: 6. The CDR3 DNA is TGTGCCAGTAGTAGGACAGGGGGCCAGCAGGAGCAGTTCTTC. Encoded protein: CASSRTGGQQEQFF.

The chain is built from TRBV11-2 and TRBJ1-1; D is unclear. The CDR3 contains 16 residues. Trimming removed 0 bases at V and 0 bases at J, with 11 bases between. Germline V gene data show CDR1 as SGHAT and CDR2 as FQNNGV. The CDR3 DNA sequence: TGTGCCAGCAGCTTAGAGGCGGGGTTGGTGAACACTGAAGCTTTCTTT. Translation: CASSLEAGLVNTEAFF.

The chain combines TRBV5-6 with TRBJ2-1, with 9 bases lining up with TRBD2. Germline V gives CDR1 SGHDT, CDR2 YYEEEE. Trimming removed 0 bases from V and 11 bases from J; junction bases left unmatched: 3. This CDR3 region has 13 residues. The CDR3 DNA reads as TGTGCCAGCAGCTTGGCGACTAGCGGTAAGCAGTTCTTC. This sequence encodes CASSLATSGKQFF.

The chain uses TRBV30 and TRBJ2-1; D unclear. V was clipped by 6 bases and J by 2 bases, with 5 bases between them. Germline V gives CDR1 GTSNPN, CDR2 SVGIG (reference sequence). The CDR3 sequence is 11 residues long. The CDR3 is CACRPYNEQFF. In DNA form, the CDR3 reads TGTGCCTGTCGTCCCTACAATGAGCAGTTCTTC.

J is TRBJ1-1 and V is TRBV28; D may be TRBD1 (6 bases). V lost 6 bases and J lost 11, with 19 bases in between. CDR1 and CDR2 from the germline V gene are MDHEN and SYDVKM. The CDR3 has 13 residues. The CDR3 protein is CASSPGHGVTAFF. The DNA of the CDR3 is TGTGCCAGCAGCCCGGGACACGGAGTGACGGCTTTCTTT. The full variable domain, completed using reference TRBV28 and TRBJ1-1, is DVKVTQSSRYLVKRTGEKVFLECVQDMDHENMFWYRQDPGLGLRLIYFSYDVKMKEKGDIPEGYSVSREKKERFSLILESASTNQTSMYLCASSPGHGVTAFFGQGTRLTVV.

The chain's CDR3 is CASSRDREAFF. CDR3 nucleotides: TGTGCCAGCAGCAGAGACAGGGAAGCTTTCTTT. The V call is TRBV9, the J call TRBJ1-1, with TRBD1 as a possible D gene (6 bases). Germline CDR1 reads SGDLS; CDR2 reads YYNGEE. This CDR3 has 11 residues. Trimming stripped 4 bases from V and 8 bases from J, with 9 bases between.